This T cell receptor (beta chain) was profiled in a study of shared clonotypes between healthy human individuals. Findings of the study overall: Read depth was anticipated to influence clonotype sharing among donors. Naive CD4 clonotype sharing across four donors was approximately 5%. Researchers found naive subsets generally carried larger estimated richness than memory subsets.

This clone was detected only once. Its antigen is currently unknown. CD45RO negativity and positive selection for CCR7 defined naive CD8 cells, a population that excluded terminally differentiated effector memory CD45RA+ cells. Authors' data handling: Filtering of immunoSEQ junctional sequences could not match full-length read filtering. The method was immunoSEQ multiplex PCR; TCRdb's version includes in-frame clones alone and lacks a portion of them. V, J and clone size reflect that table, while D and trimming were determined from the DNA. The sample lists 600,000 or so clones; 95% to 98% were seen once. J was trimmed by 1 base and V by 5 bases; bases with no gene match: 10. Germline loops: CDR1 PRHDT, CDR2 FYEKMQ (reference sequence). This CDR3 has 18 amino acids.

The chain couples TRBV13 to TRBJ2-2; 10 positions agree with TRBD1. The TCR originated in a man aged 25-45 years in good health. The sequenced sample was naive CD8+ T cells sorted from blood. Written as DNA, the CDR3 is TGTGCCAGCAGCGCCTCCGGGACAGGGGTTAGGAACACCGGGGAGCTGTTTTTT. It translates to CASSASGTGVRNTGELFF.